The T cell receptor (beta chain) under discussion was sequenced for a study of radiation and T cells in renal cell carcinoma. Sequencing used immunoSEQ multiplex PCR; TCRdb keeps in-frame clones, though not all of them. The sample contains about 130,000 clones, 81% of which appear only once. As to this clone: The antigen is unknown.

Time point indicated: blood 2 weeks post-SBRT. Treatment here: 15 Gy SBRT to primary tumor, nephrectomy 4 weeks later. CDR1 SGHAT and CDR2 FQNNGV come from the germline V gene. The CDR3 sequence is 14 residues long. The V and J ends lost 5 bases and 9 bases respectively, with 17 bases between them. Study-level points and caveats: Baseline intratumoral clonotype presence is unknown without pretreatment biopsies.

The V gene is TRBV11-2, the J gene TRBJ2-1; perhaps D is TRBD1 or TRBD2 (5 bases each). This sample comprised blood, obtained from a patient whose treatment included radiotherapy and nephrectomy. The clonotype comes from a man over 45 with renal cell carcinoma. CDR3 nucleotide sequence: TGTGCCAGCAGCCCACCGGGACGGTCGCGTGAGCAGTTCTTC. Amino acids: CASSPPGRSREQFF.